This entry features one T cell receptor beta chain sequence. The length of the CDR3 is 16 residues. Trimming removed 4 bases from V and 3 bases from J; junction bases left unmatched: 7. Germline loops: CDR1 MNHEY, CDR2 SVGAGI. This sample is drawn from a study of identifying expanded T cells in peripheral blood. The assay was immunoSEQ multiplex PCR, and TCRdb's table has in-frame clones only and misses some. The repertoire holds 100,000 or so clones, roughly 91% seen once, with roughly 15% in the top ten. The TCR was taken from a person aged 18 to 70 in good health. Sequencing was done on a sample of blood. The gene calls are TRBV6-5 and TRBJ2-1; 9 nucleotides line up with TRBD1. DNA for the CDR3: TGTGCCAGCAGTTTAAGACAGGGGGTTAACTACAATGAGCAGTTCTTC. Translated: CASSLRQGVNYNEQFF.